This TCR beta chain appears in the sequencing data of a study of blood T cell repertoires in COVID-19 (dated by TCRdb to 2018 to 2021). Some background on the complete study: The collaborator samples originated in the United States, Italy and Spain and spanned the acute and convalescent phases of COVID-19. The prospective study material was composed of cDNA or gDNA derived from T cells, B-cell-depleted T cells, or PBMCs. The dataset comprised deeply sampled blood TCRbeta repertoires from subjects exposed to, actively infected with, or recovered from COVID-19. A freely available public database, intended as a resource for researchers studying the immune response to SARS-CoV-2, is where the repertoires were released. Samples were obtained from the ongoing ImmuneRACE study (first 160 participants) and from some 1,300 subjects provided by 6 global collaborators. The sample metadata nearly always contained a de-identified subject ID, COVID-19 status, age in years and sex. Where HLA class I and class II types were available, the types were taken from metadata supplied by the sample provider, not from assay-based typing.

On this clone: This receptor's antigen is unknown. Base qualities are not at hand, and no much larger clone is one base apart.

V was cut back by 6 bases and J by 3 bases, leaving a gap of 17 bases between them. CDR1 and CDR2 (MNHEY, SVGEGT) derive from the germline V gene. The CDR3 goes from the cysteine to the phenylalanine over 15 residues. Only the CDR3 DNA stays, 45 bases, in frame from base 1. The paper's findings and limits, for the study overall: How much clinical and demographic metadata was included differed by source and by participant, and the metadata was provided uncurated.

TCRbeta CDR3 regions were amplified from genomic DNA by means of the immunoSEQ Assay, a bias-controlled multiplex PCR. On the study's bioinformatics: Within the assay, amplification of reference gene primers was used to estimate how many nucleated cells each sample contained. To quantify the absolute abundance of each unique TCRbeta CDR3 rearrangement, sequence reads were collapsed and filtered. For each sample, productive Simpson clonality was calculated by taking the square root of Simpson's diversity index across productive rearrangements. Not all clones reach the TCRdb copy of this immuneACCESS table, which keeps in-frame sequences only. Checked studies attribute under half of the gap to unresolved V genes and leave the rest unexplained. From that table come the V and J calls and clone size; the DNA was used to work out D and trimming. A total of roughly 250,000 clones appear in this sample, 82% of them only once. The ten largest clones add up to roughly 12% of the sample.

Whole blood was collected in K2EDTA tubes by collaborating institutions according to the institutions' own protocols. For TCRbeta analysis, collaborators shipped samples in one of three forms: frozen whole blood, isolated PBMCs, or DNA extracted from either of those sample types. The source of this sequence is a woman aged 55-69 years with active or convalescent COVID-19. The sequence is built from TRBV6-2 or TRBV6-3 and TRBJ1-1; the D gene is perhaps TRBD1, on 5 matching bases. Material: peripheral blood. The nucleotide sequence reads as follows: TGTGCCAGCAGCCCAGGGAGCCATTGGGACACTGAAGCTTTCTTT. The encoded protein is CASSPGSHWDTEAFF.